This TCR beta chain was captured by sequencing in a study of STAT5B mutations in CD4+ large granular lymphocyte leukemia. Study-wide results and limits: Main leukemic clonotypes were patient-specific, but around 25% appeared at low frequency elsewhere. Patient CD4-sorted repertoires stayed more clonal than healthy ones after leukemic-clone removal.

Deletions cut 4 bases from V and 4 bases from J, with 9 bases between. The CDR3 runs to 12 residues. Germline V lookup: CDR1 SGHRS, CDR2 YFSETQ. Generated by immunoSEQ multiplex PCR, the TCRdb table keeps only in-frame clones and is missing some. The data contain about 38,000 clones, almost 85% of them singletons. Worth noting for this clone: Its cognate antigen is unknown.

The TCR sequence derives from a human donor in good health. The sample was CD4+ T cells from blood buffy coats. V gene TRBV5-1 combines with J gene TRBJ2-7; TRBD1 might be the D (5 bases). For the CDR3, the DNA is TGCGCCAGCAGCCAGGACATGTACGAGCAGTACTTC. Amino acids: CASSQDMYEQYF.